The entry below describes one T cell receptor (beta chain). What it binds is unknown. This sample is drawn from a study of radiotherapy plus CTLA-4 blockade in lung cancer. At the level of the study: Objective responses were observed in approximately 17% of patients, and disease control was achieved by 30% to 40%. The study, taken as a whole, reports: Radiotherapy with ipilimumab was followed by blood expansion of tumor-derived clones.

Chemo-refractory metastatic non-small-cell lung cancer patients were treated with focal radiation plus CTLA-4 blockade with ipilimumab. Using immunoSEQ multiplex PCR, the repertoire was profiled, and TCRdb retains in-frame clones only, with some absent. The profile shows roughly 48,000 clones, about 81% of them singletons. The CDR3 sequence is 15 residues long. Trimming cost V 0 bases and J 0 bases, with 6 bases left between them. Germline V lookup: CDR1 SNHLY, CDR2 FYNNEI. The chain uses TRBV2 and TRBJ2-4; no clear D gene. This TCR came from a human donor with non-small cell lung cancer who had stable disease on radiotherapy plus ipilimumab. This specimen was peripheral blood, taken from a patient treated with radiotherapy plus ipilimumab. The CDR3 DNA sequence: TGTGCCAGCAGTGAAGCGTCGCGAGCCAAAAACATTCAGTACTTC. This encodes CASSEASRAKNIQYF.